The 5 T cell receptor delta chains below all came from one sample that was sequenced in a study of Vδ1+ human thymocytes. Findings and limits, study-wide: Highly polyclonal TRG and TRD repertoires with Gaussian CDR3 length distributions appeared in thymus.

Their antigens remain unidentified. Extracted RNA was reverse transcribed into cDNA. Pooled V-gene forward primers with one constant-region reverse primer generated the CDR3 amplicons by multiplex PCR. TCRdb re-called the multiplex PCR reads using CATT. The top ten hold 0.5% to 0.55% of the sample, which has 45,000 to 60,000 delta-chain clones, around a sixth seen once. The specimen sequenced was Vdelta1+ gamma-delta thymocytes from the thymus. Subset specified: FACS-sorted CD3+ TCRalphabeta- TCRVdelta1+ TCRVdelta2- thymocytes. Receptor source: a boy younger than two who had congenital heart surgery.

This clone was detected only a few times. This chain links TRDV1 with TRDJ1; 8 bases are shared with TRDD3. Per germline, CDR1 TSWWSYY and CDR2 QGS. J lost 0 bases, V lost 0 bases, and 12 bases had no gene match. The CDR3 has 19 residues. CDR3 residues: CALGELSAGGPPYTDKLIF. The CDR3 region has the DNA TGTGCTCTTGGGGAACTATCTGCTGGGGGACCCCCGTACACCGATAAACTCATCTTT.

By its share, this clone is medium-sized (0.01 to 0.1%). The gene calls are TRDV2 and TRDJ1, with a possible D match to TRDD3 (6 bases). The V end lost 7 bases, the J end lost 0 bases, and 23 bases lay between the germline ends. Germline lookup yields CDR1 GEAIGNYY and CDR2 EKD. The CDR3 runs 17 residues. The CDR3 DNA follows: TGTGCCTGCTGCCAACTCCACTCTAGGGGGAACACCGATAAACTCATCTTT. It yields the protein CACCQLHSRGNTDKLIF.

V gene TRDV1 combines with J gene TRDJ1, with TRDD3 matching 10 bases. The CDR3 runs 20 residues. Germline V gene lookup returns CDR1 TSWWSYY and CDR2 QGS. Trimming took 3 bases from V and 0 from J; bases not matched to a gene: 16. CDR3 nucleotides: TGTGCTCTTGGGGATCGCTGGCCCCTGACTGGGGGATGGTACACCGATAAACTCATCTTT. Its protein product is CALGDRWPLTGGWYTDKLIF.

This clone occurred a few times. This chain uses TRDV1 with TRDJ1; 9 bases match TRDD3. The length of the CDR3 is 19 residues. V trimming: 11 bases; J trimming: 0 bases; junction bases outside the gene matches: 22. Germline-derived CDR1 and CDR2 are TSWWSYY and QGS. CDR3 sequence (DNA): TGTGCTTTCCGTTCCCCGAGACTGGGGGAGCTAGGGTACACCGATAAACTCATCTTT. Its protein product is CAFRSPRLGELGYTDKLIF.

This clone was counted between two and nine times. The chain couples TRDV1 to TRDJ1; 9 nucleotides match TRDD3. Looked up from germline, CDR1 is TSWWSYY and CDR2 is QGS. Losses at the gene ends were 2 bases for V and 0 bases for J; bases not matched to a gene: 16. The CDR3 contains 20 residues. In DNA form, the CDR3 reads TGTGCTCTTGGGGAATATGGGGCTACGTACTGGGGGAGATACACCGATAAACTCATCTTT. Translating gives CALGEYGATYWGRYTDKLIF.